Listed below are T cell receptor beta chains from one sample, sequenced in a study of neurological immune-mediated disorders. TCRdb re-called the 5' RACE reads through MiXCR, storing one row per CDR3 protein. The sample lists just over 20,000 distinct CDR3 sequences, approximately 15% occurring once. The sequencing input was CD8+ T cells from blood. These receptors were collected from a woman in her late teens or twenties with multiple sclerosis. Both conserved end residues are part of each CDR3. D genes are given only for firm matches. Clone sizes are given selectively: once, few, many, or a class where the clone is expanded.

V	size	J	D	CDR3	DNA
TRBV7-9	few	TRBJ1-1	TRBD1	CASSRNRGRTEAFF	TGTGCCAGCAGCCGAAACAGGGGGCGGACTGAAGCTTTCTTT
TRBV24-1	many	TRBJ2-1	TRBD2	CATSASGRFNEQFF	TGTGCCACCAGTGCTAGCGGGAGATTCAATGAGCAGTTCTTC
TRBV12-3/TRBV12-4	many	TRBJ2-3	TRBD2	CASRPTGTSPSTDTQYF	TGTGCCAGCAGGCCAACCGGGACTAGTCCTAGCACAGATACGCAGTATTTT
TRBV6-4	medium-sized	TRBJ2-2	TRBD1	CASVFRGRELYSGELFF	TGTGCCAGCGTATTCAGGGGGCGCGAGCTTTATTCCGGGGAGCTGTTTTTT
TRBV20-1	many	TRBJ2-2	TRBD1	CSARAGDSDTGELFF	TGCAGTGCTAGAGCCGGGGACAGCGACACCGGGGAGCTGTTTTTT
TRBV7-9	many	TRBJ2-5	TRBD2	CASSSLTSGSGETQYF	TGTGCCAGCAGCTCGTTGACTAGCGGGAGTGGTGAGACCCAGTACTTC
TRBV19	many	TRBJ2-5	TRBD2	CASSLRGRAETQYF	TGTGCCAGTAGCCTTCGCGGGAGGGCTGAGACCCAGTACTTC
TRBV29-1	NA	TRBJ1-2	NA	CSVEKRRDGYTF	TGCAGTGTTGAAAAACGGAGGGACGGCTACACCTTC
TRBV20-1	NA	TRBJ2-1	NA	CSARIPALNEQFF	TGCAGTGCTAGAATTCCGGCCCTCAATGAGCAGTTCTTC
TRBV14	many	TRBJ2-1	NA	CASSLRSFHNEQFF	TGTGCCAGCAGCCTTCGTAGTTTCCACAATGAGCAGTTCTTC
TRBV19	few	TRBJ1-1	NA	CASIRGAVGKTEAFF	TGTGCCAGTATACGGGGGGCGGTAGGAAAAACTGAAGCTTTCTTT
TRBV28	medium-sized	TRBJ2-5	TRBD2	CASSSVTSANLLEETQYF	TGTGCCAGCAGTTCTGTGACTAGCGCGAACCTACTGGAAGAGACCCAGTACTTC
TRBV19	NA	TRBJ2-7	NA	CASSISRVVFYEQYF	TGTGCCAGTAGTATCTCCAGGGTCGTCTTCTACGAGCAGTACTTC
TRBV7-9	many	TRBJ1-4	NA	CASSLGDEKLFF	TGTGCCAGCAGCTTGGGGGATGAAAAACTGTTTTTT
TRBV5-4	many	TRBJ1-2	NA	CASSLAYNYGYTF	TGTGCCAGCAGCTTGGCGTACAACTATGGCTACACCTTC
TRBV29-1	many	TRBJ2-6	TRBD1	CSVLTGGASGANVLTF	TGCAGCGTATTGACAGGGGGCGCTTCTGGGGCCAACGTCCTGACTTTC
TRBV29-1	many	TRBJ2-1	TRBD2	CSVEVPSGSNEQFF	TGCAGCGTTGAAGTCCCTAGCGGGAGCAATGAGCAGTTCTTC
TRBV6-2/TRBV6-3	many	TRBJ1-1	NA	CASSYGGNTEAFF	TGTGCCAGCAGTTACGGGGGCAACACTGAAGCTTTCTTT
TRBV29-1	many	TRBJ1-3	NA	CSVTLTGTHRNTIYF	TGCAGCGTTACCCTGACAGGAACCCACAGAAACACCATATATTTT
TRBV6-2/TRBV6-3	many	TRBJ2-1	TRBD2	CASSYFVAASGDNEQFF	TGTGCCAGCAGTTACTTTGTTGCGGCTAGCGGGGACAATGAGCAGTTCTTC
TRBV27	many	TRBJ2-1	NA	CASSLSKNNEQFF	TGTGCCAGCAGTTTAAGTAAGAACAATGAGCAGTTCTTC
TRBV4-2	medium-sized	TRBJ2-3	NA	CASSQGLNTDTQYF	TGTGCCAGCAGCCAAGGTCTCAACACAGATACGCAGTATTTT
TRBV6-5	many	TRBJ2-1	NA	CASSPNYNEQFF	TGTGCCAGCAGTCCAAATTACAATGAGCAGTTCTTC
TRBV6-5	many	TRBJ1-1	NA	CASSLSRGGTEAFF	TGTGCCAGCAGTTTAAGTAGGGGAGGAACTGAAGCTTTCTTT
TRBV4-2	many	TRBJ1-2	TRBD1	CASSWTDRDNYGYTF	TGTGCCAGCAGCTGGACGGACAGGGACAACTATGGCTACACCTTC
TRBV12-3/TRBV12-4	many	TRBJ1-4	NA	CASSVLSASAEKLFF	TGTGCCAGCAGTGTTTTATCGGCATCCGCCGAAAAACTGTTTTTT
TRBV7-3	many	TRBJ1-2	TRBD1	CASSDGQGVYGYTF	TGTGCCAGCAGCGATGGACAGGGCGTCTATGGCTACACCTTC
TRBV10-3	NA	TRBJ2-2	NA	CAITGRTGELFF	TGTGCCATCACGGGAAGGACCGGGGAGCTGTTTTTT
TRBV28	many	TRBJ2-3	NA	CASSLSGLTDTQYF	TGTGCCAGCAGTTTATCGGGGTTAACAGATACGCAGTATTTT
TRBV9	many	TRBJ2-3	TRBD1	CASSDPRDRGHTDTQYF	TGTGCCAGCAGCGACCCCCGGGACAGGGGCCACACAGATACGCAGTATTTT
TRBV5-1	NA	TRBJ1-1	NA	CASRLMVQGAAEAFF	TGCGCCAGCAGATTGATGGTTCAGGGAGCGGCTGAAGCTTTCTTT
TRBV20-1	many	TRBJ1-2	NA	CSARGREDYGYTF	TGCAGTGCTAGAGGGCGGGAGGACTATGGCTACACCTTC
TRBV10-3	NA	TRBJ2-3	NA	CAINSAGDTQYF	TGTGCCATCAACAGCGCGGGGGATACGCAGTATTTT
TRBV21-1	many	TRBJ1-1	NA	CASSTWDSDLNTEAFF	TGTGCCAGCAGCACTTGGGACAGCGATTTGAACACTGAAGCTTTCTTT
TRBV14	NA	TRBJ2-3	TRBD1	CTNYWTGNTDTQYF	TGTACCAACTATTGGACAGGGAATACAGATACGCAGTATTTT
TRBV27	many	TRBJ1-1	NA	CASSLTGRNTEAFF	TGTGCCAGCAGTTTAACAGGGCGGAACACTGAAGCTTTCTTT
TRBV12-3/TRBV12-4	NA	TRBJ2-5	NA	CASSFVRETQYF	TGTGCCAGCAGTTTCGTCAGGGAGACCCAGTACTTC
TRBV20-1	few	TRBJ2-1	TRBD2	CSASDSGQAYNEQFF	TGCAGTGCTAGTGATAGCGGGCAGGCCTACAATGAGCAGTTCTTC
TRBV7-9	NA	TRBJ2-2	NA	CASSAGSQGSVELFF	TGTGCCAGCAGCGCCGGCTCTCAAGGAAGCGTGGAGCTGTTTTTT
TRBV13	many	TRBJ2-7	NA	CASSPGLVDEQYF	TGTGCCAGCAGTCCTGGGTTAGTGGACGAGCAGTACTTC
TRBV11-2	many	TRBJ2-3	TRBD2	CASSSTSGRQSDTQYF	TGTGCCAGCAGCTCTACGAGCGGGAGACAATCAGATACGCAGTATTTT
TRBV5-1	many	TRBJ1-6	NA	CASSLATIQQYSPLHF	TGCGCCAGCAGCCTCGCAACGATCCAGCAGTATTCACCCCTCCACTTT